The next 25 T cell receptor beta chains were all read from a single sample in a study of beta chain features in type 1 diabetes. Regarding the study as a whole: TCRB CDR3s from Type 1 diabetes patients were moderately but significantly shorter in all four CD4+ subsets.

Antigens for these TCRs are unknown. The entirety of the isolated RNA underwent reverse transcription, so expressed TCRB transcripts were sequenced. Assay used: immunoSEQ multiplex PCR; TCRdb lists only in-frame clones, some missing. This sample has 300,000 to 400,000 clones, with roughly a tenth found just once. Sequenced sample: central memory CD4+ T cells from blood. The receptor source for this set is a man in his thirties or forties with type 1 diabetes.

This clone was seen more than once but under ten times. The chain links TRBV7-9 to TRBJ2-3, with D possibly being TRBD1 (6 bases). The CDR3 consists of 14 residues. The V gene lost 4 bases and the J gene lost 4 bases, with 12 bases spanning the gap. From germline, CDR1 is SEHNR and CDR2 FQNEAQ (reference sequence). The DNA of the CDR3 is TGTGCCAGCAGCTGGCAGGGGCAGGCAGATACGCAGTATTTT. This encodes CASSWQGQADTQYF.

This chain joins TRBV29-1 and TRBJ2-1; 7 nucleotides line up with TRBD2. The CDR3 has 13 amino acids. The ends lost 4 bases at V and 9 bases at J; junction bases unmatched: 9. Germline CDR1 is SQVTM and CDR2 is ANQGSEA. CDR3: CSVAGLVEGEQFF. As DNA, the CDR3 is TGCAGCGTTGCAGGACTAGTAGAGGGTGAGCAGTTCTTC.

This chain uses TRBV15 with TRBJ2-3; D unclear. In germline, CDR1 is LNHNV, CDR2 YYDKDF (reference sequence). The CDR3 runs 15 residues. V was pared by 1 base and J by 2 bases, with 10 bases between. DNA for the CDR3: TGTGCCACCAGCAGAGGGAATTATGACACAGATACGCAGTATTTT. Protein: CATSRGNYDTDTQYF.

Only a few counts were recorded for this clone. This chain links TRBV7-9 with TRBJ1-2, with D maybe TRBD1 (5 bases). The germline gives CDR1 SEHNR, CDR2 FQNEAQ (reference sequence). The CDR3 runs 14 residues. V dropped 1 base and J dropped 4 bases, with 10 bases sitting between them. The CDR3 reads CASSLDKGSYGYTF. CDR3 nucleotides: TGTGCCAGCAGCTTAGACAAGGGGAGCTATGGCTACACCTTC.

The rearrangement uses TRBV6-5 and TRBJ2-2; either TRBD1 or TRBD2 may supply D (5 bases each). V shed 8 bases and J shed 1 base, with 11 bases lying between them. The CDR3 runs 14 residues. Germline V gives CDR1 MNHEY, CDR2 SVGAGI. CDR3 region: CASRDGLNTGELFF. The CDR3 nucleotides are TGTGCCAGCCGGGACGGATTGAACACCGGGGAGCTGTTTTTT.

V usage is TRBV5-1 and J usage is TRBJ2-1; 8 nucleotides agree with TRBD2. Trimming removed 2 bases from V and 9 bases from J; junction bases left unmatched: 10. The CDR3 is 15 amino acids. Germline V gene lookup returns CDR1 SGHRS and CDR2 YFSETQ. The chain's CDR3 is CASSLGPGLEGEQFF. CDR3 sequence (DNA): TGCGCCAGCAGCTTAGGACCGGGACTAGAAGGTGAGCAGTTCTTC.

The rearrangement joins TRBV6-5 to TRBJ2-3; 8 nucleotides line up with TRBD2. The V gene's germline CDR1 is MNHEY and CDR2 SVGAGI. Losses at the gene ends were 6 bases for V and 5 bases for J; bases not matched to a gene: 7. The CDR3 totals 14 residues. CDR3: CASRSRLAGDTQYF. CDR3 coding DNA: TGTGCCAGCAGGTCCAGGCTAGCGGGAGATACGCAGTATTTT.

This clone was detected many times. This sequence joins TRBV5-1 and TRBJ2-5, with 7 positions matching TRBD2. Per the germline V gene, CDR1 is SGHRS and CDR2 is YFSETQ. The CDR3 spans 13 residues. The V segment lost 3 bases and the J segment 5 bases; nucleotides outside the gene matches: 4. CDR3 sequence (DNA): TGCGCCAGCAGCTCATCTAGCGGTGAGACCCAGTACTTC. Residues: CASSSSSGETQYF.

In DNA, the CDR3 is TGTGCCAGTTCCTCCGGGACAGGAGTCTCCTACGAGCAGTACTTC. Its protein is CASSSGTGVSYEQYF. The gene calls are TRBV19 and TRBJ2-7; 8 bases align to TRBD1. J was trimmed by 0 bases and V by 8 bases; bases with no gene match: 9. The CDR3 is 15 residues long. Germline CDR1 reads LNHDA; CDR2 reads SQIVND (reference sequence).

This clone has just a few counts. The chain carries TRBV5-6 and TRBJ2-2, with D possibly TRBD1 on 6 matching bases. Germline loops: CDR1 SGHDT, CDR2 YYEEEE. Trimming removed 2 bases at V and 4 bases at J, with 15 bases between. The CDR3 covers 16 residues. CDR3 DNA: TGTGCCAGCAGCTTTGGGACACCACGAGTCACCGGGGAGCTGTTTTTT. Its protein is CASSFGTPRVTGELFF.

This clone was counted only a few times. The chain combines TRBV5-1 with TRBJ2-1; the D call may be TRBD1 or TRBD2 (7 bases each). This CDR3 contains 13 residues. Germline CDR1 and CDR2: SGHRS and YFSETQ. V was pared by 5 bases and J by 7 bases, with 13 bases between. The CDR3 DNA reads TGCGCCAGCAGGTCTCAGGGGGGGAATGAGCAGTTCTTC. Translating it yields CASRSQGGNEQFF.

The chain combines TRBV6-5 with TRBJ2-5, with D unclear. Trimming stripped 2 bases from V and 2 bases from J, with 3 bases between. The V gene's germline CDR1 is MNHEY and CDR2 SVGAGI. CDR3 length: 12 residues. In nucleotides, the CDR3 is TGTGCCAGCAGTTACGTTCAAGAGACCCAGTACTTC. Its translation: CASSYVQETQYF.

Only a few counts were recorded for this clone. This rearrangement joins TRBV5-1 to TRBJ2-3; no reliable D call. The germline CDR1 and CDR2 sequences are SGHRS and YFSETQ. This CDR3 spans 14 amino acids. The V end lost 1 base, the J end lost 2 bases, and 8 bases lay between the germline ends. The CDR3 sequence: CASSLSGFTDTQYF. CDR3 nucleotides: TGCGCCAGCAGCTTGTCCGGATTCACAGATACGCAGTATTTT. The full variable domain, rest sourced from reference TRBV5-1 and TRBJ2-3, is KAGVTQTPRYLIKTRGQQVTLSCSPISGHRSVSWYQQTPGQGLQFLFEYFSETQRNKGNFPGRFSGRQFSNSRSEMNVSTLELGDSALYLCASSLSGFTDTQYFGPGTRLTVL.

The chain links TRBV5-6 to TRBJ2-7; 10 nucleotides match TRBD2. Germline V gene sequence: CDR1 SGHDT, CDR2 YYEEEE. The CDR3 covers 14 residues. J lost 6 bases, V lost 2 bases, and 5 bases had no gene match. For the CDR3, the DNA is TGTGCCAGCAGCTTTCTAGCGGGAGACGGCGAGCAGTACTTC. It is translated as CASSFLAGDGEQYF.

This chain uses TRBV29-1 with TRBJ2-7; 7 bases fit TRBD1. This CDR3 is 16 amino acids long. The V gene end was trimmed by 6 bases and the J gene end by 4 bases; junction bases not matched to a gene: 18. Germline CDR1 reads SQVTM; CDR2 reads ANQGSEA. This chain's CDR3 is CSVLGQQGPYSYEQYF. Here the CDR3 DNA reads TGCAGCGTCCTTGGTCAACAGGGGCCCTATTCATACGAGCAGTACTTC.

The chain couples TRBV4-2 to TRBJ2-3, with D uncertain. The V gene lost 6 bases and the J gene lost 9 bases, with 13 bases spanning the gap. There are 12 residues in the CDR3. Germline V CDR1 and CDR2: LGHNA, YNFKEQ. Written as DNA, the CDR3 is TGTGCCAGCAGTCAGAACTCCCGAACGCAGTATTTT. Its protein product is CASSQNSRTQYF.

This clone was recorded a few times. The rearrangement links TRBV27 to TRBJ2-5, with D uncertain. The end of the DNA is better explained by TRBJ2-7, so the J call may be wrong. This CDR3 has 14 residues. The germline V gene encodes CDR1 MNHEY and CDR2 SMNVEV (reference sequence). The DNA for the CDR3 is TGTGCCAGCAGTATTAACACCTTCTCCTACGAGCAGTACTTC. Amino acids: CASSINTFSYEQYF.

Only a few counts were recorded for this clone. The genes are TRBV29-1 and TRBJ2-3; TRBD1 is a possible D gene (5 bases). V lost 4 bases and J lost 5, with 16 bases in between. Per germline, CDR1 SQVTM and CDR2 ANQGSEA. There are 14 residues in the CDR3. CDR3 protein: CSVVSSLQGDTQYF. The CDR3 DNA follows: TGCAGCGTTGTCTCCAGCCTTCAGGGAGATACGCAGTATTTT.

The chain combines TRBV6-1 with TRBJ2-5, with D maybe TRBD1 (6 bases). With the DNA end fitting TRBJ2-7 better, the J assignment may be wrong. Germline V gene data show CDR1 as MNHNS and CDR2 as SASEGT. This CDR3 is 14 amino acids long. The CDR3 DNA is TGTGCCAGCAGTGAACGCACAGGGATCGACGAGCAGTACTTC. This translates into CASSERTGIDEQYF.

At least ten counts were recorded for this clone. V is TRBV18 and J is TRBJ1-3; the D is unclear. V was trimmed by 3 bases and J by 0 bases, leaving 3 bases between them. In germline, CDR1 is KGHSH, CDR2 LQKENI. The CDR3 consists of 13 residues. CDR3 in amino acids: CASSPISGNTIYF. The DNA for the CDR3 is TGTGCCAGCTCACCCATCTCTGGAAACACCATATATTTT.

The chain links TRBV5-1 to TRBJ1-2, with TRBD1 as a possible D gene (5 bases). Trimming removed 0 bases at V and 3 bases at J, with 18 bases between. CDR1 and CDR2 from the germline V gene are SGHRS and YFSETQ. This CDR3 has 17 amino acids. Here the CDR3 reads CASSLDPAAGKYYGYTF. The CDR3 coding sequence is TGCGCCAGCAGCTTGGATCCGGCGGCAGGGAAATACTATGGCTACACCTTC.

J is TRBJ1-3 and V is TRBV5-1; D is unresolved. Germline V lookup: CDR1 SGHRS, CDR2 YFSETQ. V was clipped by 2 bases and J by 6 bases, with 15 bases between them. This CDR3 region has 15 residues. The CDR3 DNA reads as TGCGCCAGCAGCTTTAACGGCCCGGGCTCAAACACCATATATTTT. It yields the protein CASSFNGPGSNTIYF.

The chain employs TRBV27 and TRBJ1-2, with D tentatively TRBD1 (5 bases). Trimming cost V 3 bases and J 4 bases, with 12 bases left between them. The germline V gene encodes CDR1 MNHEY and CDR2 SMNVEV (reference sequence). This CDR3 has 14 residues. CDR3 DNA sequence: TGTGCCAGCAGTTTCGCGGCAGGGCTCTATGGCTACACCTTC. Amino acid sequence: CASSFAAGLYGYTF.

This clone was found a few times. J is TRBJ1-5 and V is TRBV6-1; 7 nucleotides match TRBD1. The germline V gene encodes CDR1 MNHNS and CDR2 SASEGT. Trimming removed 8 bases from V and 3 bases from J; junction bases left unmatched: 10. The CDR3 sequence is 15 residues long. The CDR3 nucleotides are TGTGCCAGCCATACGGGACAGTCAATCAATCAGCCCCAGCATTTT. Amino acids: CASHTGQSINQPQHF.

This clone was observed a handful of times. This chain links TRBV7-6 with TRBJ2-7; tentative D call: TRBD1 (6 bases). With 2 bases removed from V and 4 bases from J, the gap between germline ends came to 18 bases. The CDR3 is 16 amino acids. Germline lookup yields CDR1 SGHVS and CDR2 FNYEAQ. The CDR3 loop reads CASSLKQGAEVYEQYF. In nucleotides, the CDR3 is TGTGCCAGCAGCTTAAAACAGGGCGCGGAGGTATACGAGCAGTACTTC.